A selection of T cell receptor beta chains follows, all from one sample in a study of T cell repertoires in cytomegalovirus infection. TCRdb independently ran MiXCR on the reads; one entry per CDR3 protein. Here the sample spans about 740,000 distinct CDR3 sequences, under 40% being singletons. Source material: PBMCs. The receptor source for this set is a human donor in good health (CMV status not recorded). Some clones in this sample may be carry-over from other donors' samples. CDR3s include the opening cysteine and the closing phenylalanine or tryptophan.

v_call cdr3_aa
TRBV28 CASSPSYRMATYEQYF
TRBV15 CATSRAREYAEEQYF
TRBV6-1 CASSQTGLADTEAFF
TRBV27 CASSTLQTYNSPLHF
TRBV28 CASSLLVGQGAHGYTF
TRBV6-5 CASSNSRTLFYEQYF
TRBV20-1 CSARDKMRTINKAIQDTDTQYF
TRBV28 CASSLLTGLGEQFF
TRBV7-7 CASSSRFGGADTQYF
TRBV6-2/TRBV6-3 CAAVGQGYYNEQFF
TRBV5-6 CASFVPGQGVDGYTF
TRBV7-6 CASSLLAAPTNEKLFF
TRBV28 CASSLVQGAEDTQYF
TRBV7-9 CASSSLSGSTSYNEQFF
TRBV6-1 CASSSGALAKNIQYF
TRBV20-1 CSAWTSTSGNHEQYF
TRBV7-2 CASRRNRNTEAFF
TRBV28 CASSPSRTRTEAFF
TRBV6-2/TRBV6-3 CASRGRVKISDYGYTF
TRBV20-1 CSATPAGLTGELFF
TRBV28 CASSGAKGQGEEKLFF
TRBV18 CASSPGQGVQPQHF
TRBV6-6 CASSYSRQETQYF
TRBV12-5 CASGRLPNFNEQFF
TRBV6-2/TRBV6-3 CASRIDPTGGEKLFF
TRBV28 CASSLSVAGVVREQFF
TRBV28 CASSSGGQVTNQPQHF
TRBV6-2/TRBV6-3 CASSYSQGITDTQYF
TRBV3-1 CASSQGGTSFGYTF
TRBV5-1 CASSPTEGHSSPLHF
TRBV7-9 CASSPIGRTATNEKLFF
TRBV4-1 CASSQGLAGGQGTDTQYF
TRBV27 CASSLTGGYSNQPQHF
TRBV7-2 CASSSDRGGYEQYF
TRBV4-2 CASSQEQGWGSYEQYF
TRBV12-3/TRBV12-4 CASSPGTGGNSPLHF
TRBV20-1 CSADPRTSGSRVEQYF
TRBV4-2 CASSQEVGVSTDTQYF
TRBV5-6 CASSWGEHPTGNTIYF
TRBV7-2 CASSLPGSLPEDTQYF
TRBV28 CASSLWGTEQFF
TRBV15 CATSRDRSGTQYF
TRBV5-6 CASSSGTRRGQFF
TRBV6-2/TRBV6-3 CASSQSGRYTQYF
TRBV2 CASSERGLEFYEQYF
TRBV25-1 CASSPRVRGTEAFF
TRBV7-8 CASSLQQGALEKLFF
TRBV28 CASSSLGEVRNSPLHF
TRBV12-3/TRBV12-4 CASSAGTGSAVNYGYTF
TRBV7-8 CASSLVGRNMNTEAFF
TRBV19 CASRIGLAGSYEQFF
TRBV11-2 CASSWRRGESTDTQYF
TRBV19 CASKGRMNTEAFF